This TCR beta chain was found in a study of OX40 agonist ivuxolimab in advanced cancers. On this clone itself: Its antigen remains unidentified.

Findings of the study overall: Expanded clones were, on average, more numerous among CD8+ T cells than CD4+.

CDR3 size: 11 residues. V lost 5 bases, J lost 5 bases, and 3 bases lay in between. The germline V gene has CDR1 SGHAT and CDR2 FQNNGV. The repertoire was sequenced with immunoSEQ multiplex PCR; TCRdb's copy has only in-frame clones and lacks some. The data hold approximately 24,000 clones, with more than 70% observed a single time. This TCR was recovered from an adult with an advanced solid tumor such as melanoma, head and neck, liver or kidney cancer. This chain joins TRBV11-2 and TRBJ2-2; D not resolved. The source was CD4+ or CD8+ T cells sorted from blood, collected in a trial of the OX40 agonist ivuxolimab. CDR3 DNA: TGTGCCAGCAGCACAACCGGGGAGCTGTTTTTT. As protein: CASSTTGELFF.